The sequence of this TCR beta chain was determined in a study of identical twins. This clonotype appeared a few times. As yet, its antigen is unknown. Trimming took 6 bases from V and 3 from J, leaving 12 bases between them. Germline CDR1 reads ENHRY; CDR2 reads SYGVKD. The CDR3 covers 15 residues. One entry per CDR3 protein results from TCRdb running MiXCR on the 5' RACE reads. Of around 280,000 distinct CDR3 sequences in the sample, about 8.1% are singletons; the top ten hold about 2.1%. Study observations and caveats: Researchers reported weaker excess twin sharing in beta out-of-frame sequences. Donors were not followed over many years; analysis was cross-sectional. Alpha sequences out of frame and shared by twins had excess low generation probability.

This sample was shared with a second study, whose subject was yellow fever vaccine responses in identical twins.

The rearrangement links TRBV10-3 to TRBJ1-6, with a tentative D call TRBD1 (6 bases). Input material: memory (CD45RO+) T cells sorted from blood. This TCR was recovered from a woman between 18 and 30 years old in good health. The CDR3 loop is CAIRKDSGYNSPLHF. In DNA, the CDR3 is TGTGCCATCAGAAAGGACAGCGGCTATAATTCACCCCTCCACTTT.